This T cell receptor beta chain was recorded in a study of OX40 agonist ivuxolimab in advanced cancers. Study-wide background: The study gave patients intravenous ivuxolimab at 0.01 to 10 mg/kg every 2 weeks. Allowance was made for prior anti-PD-1, anti-PD-L1 or anti-CTLA-4 therapy, and approximately 41% had some.

The method was immunoSEQ multiplex PCR; TCRdb's version includes in-frame clones alone and lacks a portion of them. The table shows around 45,000 clones, with over 85% occurring only once. The CDR3 covers 13 residues. The ends lost 5 bases at V and 6 bases at J; junction bases unmatched: 6. Germline V gene data show CDR1 as MNHEY and CDR2 as SMNVEV (reference sequence). The TCR comes from an adult with an advanced solid tumor such as melanoma, head and neck, liver or kidney cancer. The V call is TRBV27, the J call TRBJ1-1; 7 bases are a match to TRBD1. The sequencing here drew on CD4+ or CD8+ T cells sorted from blood, taken in a trial of the OX40 agonist ivuxolimab. This CDR3 is CASSPQGGPEAFF. The CDR3 DNA reads as TGTGCCAGCAGTCCCCAGGGGGGACCTGAAGCTTTCTTT.